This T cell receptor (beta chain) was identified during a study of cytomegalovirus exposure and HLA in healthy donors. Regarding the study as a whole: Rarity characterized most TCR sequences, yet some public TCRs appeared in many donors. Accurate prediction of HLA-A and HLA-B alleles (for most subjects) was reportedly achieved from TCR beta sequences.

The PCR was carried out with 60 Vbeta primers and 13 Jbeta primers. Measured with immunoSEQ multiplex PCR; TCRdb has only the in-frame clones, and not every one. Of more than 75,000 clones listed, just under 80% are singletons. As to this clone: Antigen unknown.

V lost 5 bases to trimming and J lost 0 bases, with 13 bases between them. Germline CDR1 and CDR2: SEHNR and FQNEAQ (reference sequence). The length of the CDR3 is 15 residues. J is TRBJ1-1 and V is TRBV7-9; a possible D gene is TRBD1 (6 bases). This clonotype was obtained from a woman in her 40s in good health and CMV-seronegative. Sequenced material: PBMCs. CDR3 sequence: CASSPPRGMNTEAFF. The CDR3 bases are TGTGCCAGCAGCCCACCGAGGGGGATGAACACTGAAGCTTTCTTT.